Presented here are 27 T cell receptor beta chains from one specimen sequenced in a study of CD8+CD57+ T cells in acquired aplastic anemia. Genomic DNA constituted the template upon which TCR beta VDJ and CDR3 profiling was performed. TCRdb ran MiXCR on the reads and lists one entry per CDR3 protein. The sample has more than 250,000 distinct CDR3 sequences, roughly three fifths seen once; the top ten hold 7.5% to 9%. Sequencing input: sorted CD4+, CD8+, or CD8+CD57+ T cells (not recorded which) from PBMCs. The receptors come from a human donor with severe aplastic anemia or a healthy control (not recorded which).

V gene TRBV20-1 combines with J gene TRBJ2-7, with TRBD1 as a possible D gene (6 bases). V was shortened by 3 bases and J by 3 bases, with 9 bases between the two germline ends. The CDR3 spans 12 residues. Germline loops: CDR1 DFQATT, CDR2 SNEGSKA (reference sequence). The CDR3 region is CSARAQGYEQYF. The CDR3 nucleotides are TGCAGTGCTAGGGCACAGGGCTACGAGCAGTACTTC.

On this clonotype itself: The junction departs from germline at one end; a sequencing error may be responsible. The rearrangement joins TRBV11-2 to TRBJ1-4; D remains unclear. Germline V gene data show CDR1 as SGHAT and CDR2 as FQNNGV. The length of the CDR3 is 14 residues. The CDR3, as DNA: TGTGCCAGCAGCTTAGGGGCAGGACGAGAAAGACTGTTTTTT. Translated: CASSLGAGRERLFF.

The chain couples TRBV9 to TRBJ2-2; perhaps D is TRBD1 or TRBD2 (5 bases each). The V gene lost 0 bases and the J gene lost 0 bases, with 12 bases spanning the gap. Germline CDR1 SGDLS, CDR2 YYNGEE. The CDR3 is 17 amino acids. CDR3 sequence: CASSVGWGSPNTGELFF. The CDR3 DNA reads as TGTGCCAGCAGCGTAGGGTGGGGGAGTCCGAACACCGGGGAGCTGTTTTTT.

This clonotype was seen many times. This chain uses TRBV7-9 with TRBJ1-1, with D tentatively TRBD1 (6 bases). V was pared by 2 bases and J by 5 bases, with 12 bases between. This CDR3 has 14 residues. Germline loops: CDR1 SEHNR, CDR2 FQNEAQ (reference sequence). The CDR3, as DNA: TGTGCCAGCAGCTTATCCGGGACAAGGACTGAAGCTTTCTTT. Amino acid sequence: CASSLSGTRTEAFF.

The V and J genes are TRBV4-2 and TRBJ1-4, with TRBD1 matching over 7 bases. Germline V gene sequence: CDR1 LGHNA, CDR2 YNFKEQ. The CDR3 contains 15 residues. Germline trimming cut 0 bases from V and 7 bases from J; bases unmatched to any gene: 5. The CDR3 loop is CASSQDATGFEKLFF. The CDR3 bases are TGTGCCAGCAGCCAAGACGCGACAGGGTTTGAAAAACTGTTTTTT.

In its sample, this clonotype was seen many times. The rearrangement links TRBV25-1 to TRBJ2-7, with TRBD1 identical over 9 bases. Germline V gene sequence: CDR1 MGHDK, CDR2 SYGVNS. Trimming cost V 6 bases and J 2 bases; bases outside gene matches: 5. This CDR3 region has 14 residues. CDR3: CASREQGATYEQYF. CDR3 sequence (DNA): TGTGCCAGCAGGGAACAGGGGGCAACCTACGAGCAGTACTTC.

This clonotype was observed many times. The V gene is TRBV7-8, the J gene TRBJ2-7, with a weak D call TRBD1 (6 bases). V gave up 1 base and J gave up 2 bases, with 15 bases separating them. The CDR3 totals 16 residues. Germline lookup yields CDR1 SGHVS and CDR2 FQNEAQ. CDR3 amino acids: CASSLVPRAGAYEQYF. The DNA of the CDR3 is TGTGCCAGCAGCTTAGTTCCCCGGGCAGGGGCCTACGAGCAGTACTTC. The variable domain in full, with the rest retrieved from reference TRBV7-8 and TRBJ2-7, is GAGVSQSPRYKVAKRGQDVALRCDPISGHVSLFWYQQALGQGPEFLTYFQNEAQLDKSGLPSDRFFAERPEGSVSTLKIQRTQQEDSAVYLCASSLVPRAGAYEQYFGPGTRLTVT.

Many counts were recorded for this clonotype. The gene calls are TRBV6-8 and TRBJ2-3; D might be TRBD1 (6 bases). Germline values: CDR1 MNHGY, CDR2 SAAAGT. There are 13 residues in the CDR3. V lost 6 bases and J 4 bases, leaving 11 bases between the germline ends. The CDR3 loop reads CASRDGGSDTQYF. The DNA of the CDR3 is TGTGCCAGCAGGGATGGGGGCTCAGATACGCAGTATTTT.

This chain links TRBV7-6 with TRBJ2-7; D might be TRBD1 (6 bases). The V end lost 5 bases, the J end lost 3 bases, and 14 bases lay between the germline ends. The CDR3 covers 14 residues. Germline loops: CDR1 SGHVS, CDR2 FNYEAQ. The CDR3 reads CASSPPDRGYEQYF. As DNA, the CDR3 is TGTGCCAGCAGCCCACCGGACAGAGGCTACGAGCAGTACTTC. The variable domain in full, with the rest retrieved from reference TRBV7-6 and TRBJ2-7, is GAGVSQSPRYKVTKRGQDVALRCDPISGHVSLYWYRQALGQGPEFLTYFNYEAQQDKSGLPNDRFSAERPEGSISTLTIQRTEQRDSAMYRCASSPPDRGYEQYFGPGTRLTVT.

Turning to this clonotype: This likely comes from a read error, as the CDR3 has no conserved phenylalanine or tryptophan at its end. No DNA is shown, since the ends of the CDR3 on it are uncertain; the CDR3 is the one TCRdb lists. V gene TRBV5-4 combines with J gene TRBJ2-7. Germline CDR1 and CDR2: SGHNT and YYREEE (reference sequence). The CDR3 comprises 8 residues, both ends counted. CDR3 sequence reads: CASSLTVG.

V and J are TRBV20-1 and TRBJ2-3, with 11 bases lining up with TRBD2. Germline CDR1 reads DFQATT; CDR2 reads SNEGSKA (reference sequence). This CDR3 region has 15 residues. V lost 3 bases and J lost 1; bases outside the gene matches: 3. The CDR3 DNA is TGCAGTGCTAGTCCTAGCGGGAGGCGCACAGATACGCAGTATTTT. Translation: CSASPSGRRTDTQYF.

The CDR3 nucleotides read TGTGCCAGCAGCCAACAGGGGGCCTCTAGTTACGAGCAGTACTTC. Its protein is CASSQQGASSYEQYF. The chain couples TRBV4-2 to TRBJ2-7; 8 bases align to TRBD1. From germline, CDR1 is LGHNA and CDR2 YNFKEQ. This CDR3 contains 15 residues. V shed 2 bases, J shed 4 bases, and the junction held 7 bases outside the gene matches.

Regarding this clonotype: With a much larger clone just one base away, this may be a read error. This sequence joins TRBV6-1 and TRBJ1-5; TRBD1 is a possible D gene (5 bases). V shed 8 bases and J shed 2 bases, with 16 bases lying between them. Germline CDR1 is MNHNS and CDR2 is SASEGT. The CDR3 extends over 15 amino acids. The CDR3 sequence is CASVRPGGGNQPQHF. The CDR3 DNA follows: TGTGCCAGCGTTAGACCCGGGGGTGGCAATCAGCCCCAGCATTTT.

This clonotype was found many times. The genes are TRBV7-6 and TRBJ1-4; D uncertain. CDR3 length equals 13 residues. Trimming removed 1 base from V and 13 bases from J, with 13 bases in between. Germline lookup yields CDR1 SGHVS and CDR2 FNYEAQ. CDR3 residues: CASSLGGWEGLFF. The CDR3 region has the DNA TGTGCCAGCAGCTTAGGCGGGTGGGAGGGACTGTTTTTT.

This clonotype has ten or more counts. The rearrangement joins TRBV2 to TRBJ2-7; 12 nucleotides align to TRBD2. The germline V gene has CDR1 SNHLY and CDR2 FYNNEI. CDR3 size: 15 residues. V trimming: 6 bases; J trimming: 5 bases; junction bases outside the gene matches: 8. The DNA of the CDR3 is TGTGCCAGCAGACGACTAGCGGGAGAACGGAACGAGCAGTACTTC. This encodes CASRRLAGERNEQYF.

V is TRBV25-1 and J is TRBJ1-3; no reliable D call. V was clipped by 3 bases and J by 2 bases, with 8 bases between them. The CDR3 spans 14 residues. Germline V gives CDR1 MGHDK, CDR2 SYGVNS. The CDR3, as DNA: TGTGCCAGCAGTGACGGGCGAACTGGAAACACCATATATTTT. Amino acid sequence: CASSDGRTGNTIYF.

This chain connects TRBV7-8 to TRBJ2-7; D gene unclear. Per germline, CDR1 SGHVS and CDR2 FQNEAQ. Trimming removed 4 bases at V and 2 bases at J, with 3 bases between. The CDR3 loop spans 11 amino acids. The CDR3 DNA reads as TGTGCCAGCAGCTATGCCTACGAGCAGTACTTC. Protein: CASSYAYEQYF. Full variable domain (missing parts from reference TRBV7-8 and TRBJ2-7): GAGVSQSPRYKVAKRGQDVALRCDPISGHVSLFWYQQALGQGPEFLTYFQNEAQLDKSGLPSDRFFAERPEGSVSTLKIQRTQQEDSAVYLCASSYAYEQYFGPGTRLTVT.

As for this clonotype: Mismatch with germline at one junction end may stem from a read error. The V and J genes are TRBV7-8 and TRBJ1-6; tentatively, D is TRBD1 (5 bases). The CDR3 covers 15 residues. Germline values: CDR1 SGHVS, CDR2 FQNEAQ. CDR3 loop: CASSPRRPGVSPLHF. For the CDR3, the DNA is TGCGCCAGCAGCCCCCGACGACCGGGGGTTTCACCCCTCCACTTT.

V gene TRBV19 combines with J gene TRBJ2-1; unclear D gene. CDR3 length: 14 residues. V gave up 3 bases and J gave up 6 bases, with 12 bases separating them. Germline V gene sequence: CDR1 LNHDA, CDR2 SQIVND (reference sequence). The CDR3 protein is CASSISQTVNEQFF. The CDR3, as DNA: TGTGCCAGTAGTATCAGTCAAACCGTCAATGAGCAGTTCTTC.

In this sample, this clonotype turned up many times. The J gene is TRBJ2-6, the V gene TRBV12-5; D is ambiguous. V shed 0 bases and J shed 2 bases, with 8 bases lying between them. CDR3 length equals 16 residues. CDR1 is LGHNT, CDR2 FRNRAP, per germline. The CDR3 DNA reads TGTGCTAGTGGTTTGGTACAAGGTACTGGGGCCAACGTCCTGACTTTC. Translation gives CASGLVQGTGANVLTF.

The chain combines TRBV2 with TRBJ2-7, with 10 bases identical to TRBD2. The CDR3 spans 16 residues. The ends lost 5 bases at V and 1 base at J; junction bases unmatched: 8. Germline CDR1 reads SNHLY; CDR2 reads FYNNEI. The CDR3 protein is CASSSRTSGTSYEQYF. Written as DNA, the CDR3 is TGTGCCAGCAGTTCCCGGACTAGCGGAACATCCTACGAGCAGTACTTC. Full variable domain (remainder filled in from reference TRBV2 and TRBJ2-7): EPEVTQTPSHQVTQMGQEVILRCVPISNHLYFYWYRQILGQKVEFLVSFYNNEISEKSEIFDDQFSVERPDGSNFTLKIRSTKLEDSAMYFCASSSRTSGTSYEQYFGPGTRLTVT.

This chain links TRBV7-8 with TRBJ1-2, with D possibly being TRBD1 (5 bases). CDR1 and CDR2 (germline): SGHVS, FQNEAQ. The CDR3 spans 12 residues. The V end lost 1 base, the J end lost 8 bases, and 8 bases lay between the germline ends. The CDR3 spells CASSLGGRGYTF. The CDR3 DNA sequence: TGTGCCAGCAGCTTAGGGGGCAGGGGCTACACCTTC.

This clonotype was counted only a few times. The J gene is TRBJ1-5, the V gene TRBV19; the D is unclear. V dropped 3 bases and J dropped 12 bases, with 9 bases sitting between them. CDR1 LNHDA and CDR2 SQIVND come from the germline V gene (reference sequence). The CDR3 covers 11 residues. In nucleotides, the CDR3 is TGTGCCAGTAGTATGGTAGGGAGCCAGCATTTT. Translation: CASSMVGSQHF.

This clonotype came up many times. The chain carries TRBV7-9 and TRBJ2-7, with 10 bases aligning to TRBD1. Germline CDR1 reads SEHNR; CDR2 reads FQNEAQ (reference sequence). Trimming at V came to 3 bases and at J to 0 bases, leaving 2 bases not matched to a gene. The CDR3 runs to 15 residues. The CDR3 reads CASSFGTGASYEQYF. The CDR3 coding sequence is TGTGCCAGCAGCTTCGGGACAGGGGCCTCCTACGAGCAGTACTTC.

This clonotype was seen many times. The J gene is TRBJ1-2, the V gene TRBV5-1; TRBD1 is a possible D gene (5 bases). Germline lookup yields CDR1 SGHRS and CDR2 YFSETQ. This CDR3 region has 15 residues. V was trimmed by 1 base and J by 1 base, leaving 11 bases between them. The CDR3 bases are TGCGCCAGCAGCTTGCCGGGACGGAATAACTATGGCTACACCTTC. It codes for CASSLPGRNNYGYTF.

This clonotype has just a few counts. The chain employs TRBV9 and TRBJ2-7; TRBD1 agrees at 10 bases. Germline-derived CDR1 and CDR2 are SGDLS and YYNGEE. The junction had 5 bases not matched to a gene; V was cut back by 3 bases and J by 2 bases. The CDR3 has 15 residues. CDR3 nucleotides: TGTGCCAGCAGCGAAGGGGGGACAGGGGCCTACGAGCAGTACTTC. Its protein product is CASSEGGTGAYEQYF.

This chain links TRBV2 with TRBJ1-2; D is ambiguous. This CDR3 has 10 residues. The V end lost 4 bases, the J end lost 7 bases, and 4 bases lay between the germline ends. The germline gives CDR1 SNHLY, CDR2 FYNNEI. CDR3 amino acids: CASSGPGYTF. The CDR3 DNA reads TGTGCCAGCAGTGGACCTGGCTACACCTTC.